Listed here are 18 T cell receptor beta chains from one sample, sequenced in a study of blood T cell repertoires in COVID-19. Profiled with immunoSEQ multiplex PCR; TCRdb holds only in-frame clones, not every one. The table shows some 180,000 clones, with roughly 93% occurring only once. Material for sequencing was peripheral blood. The receptor source for this set is a young man with COVID-19, enrolled during active disease.

There are a few counts of this clone. The gene calls are TRBV11-2 and TRBJ1-3; D is perhaps TRBD1 (6 bases). Germline V gene sequence: CDR1 SGHAT, CDR2 FQNNGV. V dropped 4 bases and J dropped 4 bases, with 11 bases sitting between them. This CDR3 is built from 14 residues. The CDR3 here is CASSSIQGGNTIYF. The CDR3 DNA sequence: TGTGCCAGCAGCTCTATCCAGGGGGGAAACACCATATATTTT. Looking up the rest from reference TRBV11-2 and TRBJ1-3 gives the full variable domain: EAGVAQSPRYKIIEKRQSVAFWCNPISGHATLYWYQQILGQGPKLLIQFQNNGVVDDSQLPKDRFSAERLKGVDSTLKIQPAKLEDSAVYLCASSSIQGGNTIYFGEGSWLTVV.

Regarding this clone: Other DNA variants within this sample encode the same CDR3. The genes are TRBV12-3 or TRBV12-4 and TRBJ2-1; D is undetermined. V lost 3 bases and J 3 bases, leaving 6 bases between the germline ends. This CDR3 has 13 amino acids. In DNA, the CDR3 is TGTGCCAGCAGTTTTAGCAGCTACAATGAGCAGTTCTTC. Residues: CASSFSSYNEQFF.

This sequence joins TRBV5-5 and TRBJ1-3; perhaps TRBD1 as D (6 bases). V lost 4 bases, J lost 4 bases, and 9 bases lay in between. The CDR3 runs 13 residues. Germline lookup yields CDR1 SGHKS and CDR2 YYEKEE (reference sequence). CDR3 nucleotides: TGTGCCAGCAGCAGGACAGAGGGAAACACCATATATTTT. Translation: CASSRTEGNTIYF.

V gene TRBV5-1 combines with J gene TRBJ2-6; D perhaps matches TRBD1 (5 bases). Germline V CDR1 and CDR2: SGHRS, YFSETQ. V dropped 0 bases and J dropped 2 bases, with 6 bases sitting between them. The CDR3 has 15 residues. CDR3 protein: CASSLGQTGANVLTF. The CDR3 region has the DNA TGCGCCAGCAGCTTGGGACAGACTGGGGCCAACGTCCTGACTTTC.

This clone has only a few counts. The chain employs TRBV19 and TRBJ1-2, with 7 positions matching TRBD1. The CDR3 is 14 residues long. CDR1 is LNHDA, CDR2 SQIVND, per germline (reference sequence). The ends lost 2 bases at V and 2 bases at J; junction bases unmatched: 2. This chain's CDR3 is CASSIQGVNYGYTF. The CDR3 DNA is TGTGCCAGTAGTATACAGGGGGTAAACTATGGCTACACCTTC.

V usage is TRBV6-2 or TRBV6-3 and J usage is TRBJ2-1; 12 nucleotides line up with TRBD2. The CDR3 is 16 amino acids. Germline V lookup: CDR1 MNHEY, CDR2 SVGEGT. V trimming: 7 bases; J trimming: 7 bases; junction bases outside the gene matches: 11. This chain's CDR3 is CASTPLAGGAGNEQFF. Written as DNA, the CDR3 is TGTGCCAGCACCCCACTAGCGGGAGGAGCGGGTAATGAGCAGTTCTTC.

The V gene is TRBV15, the J gene TRBJ1-5, with D unclear. V shed 0 bases and J shed 5 bases, with 8 bases lying between them. Germline V gene sequence: CDR1 LNHNV, CDR2 YYDKDF (reference sequence). This CDR3 is built from 14 residues. CDR3 sequence reads: CATSREAGYQPQHF. The CDR3 bases are TGTGCCACCAGCAGAGAGGCGGGATATCAGCCCCAGCATTTT. The entire variable domain, with the rest obtained from reference TRBV15 and TRBJ1-5, is as follows: DAMVIQNPRYQVTQFGKPVTLSCSQTLNHNVMYWYQQKSSQAPKLLFHYYDKDFNNEADTPDNFQSRRPNTSFCFLDIRSPGLGDTAMYLCATSREAGYQPQHFGDGTRLSIL.

The count of this clone is one. The V gene is TRBV5-6, the J gene TRBJ2-7; TRBD2 might be the D (6 bases). The CDR3 has 12 residues. The germline V gene has CDR1 SGHDT and CDR2 YYEEEE. V was shortened by 4 bases and J by 6 bases, with 11 bases between the two germline ends. CDR3 in DNA: TGTGCCAGCAGCGCGGGACGGGGCGAGCAGTACTTC. It encodes CASSAGRGEQYF.

The gene calls are TRBV5-1 and TRBJ2-1, with TRBD2 as a possible D gene (6 bases). Trimming left V 4 bases short and J 0 bases short, with 14 bases between. The CDR3 has 16 residues. The germline V gene has CDR1 SGHRS and CDR2 YFSETQ. The CDR3: CASSGMRGHSYNEQFF. The CDR3 DNA is TGCGCCAGCAGCGGAATGCGGGGTCACTCCTACAATGAGCAGTTCTTC. The variable domain in full, with the rest retrieved from reference TRBV5-1 and TRBJ2-1, is KAGVTQTPRYLIKTRGQQVTLSCSPISGHRSVSWYQQTPGQGLQFLFEYFSETQRNKGNFPGRFSGRQFSNSRSEMNVSTLELGDSALYLCASSGMRGHSYNEQFFGPGTRLTVL.

The chain's CDR3 is CATGGTSFPGELFF. In DNA, the CDR3 is TGTGCCACCGGGGGGACTAGTTTTCCCGGGGAGCTGTTTTTT. The chain is built from TRBV15 and TRBJ2-2, with 8 bases identical to TRBD2. This CDR3 region has 14 residues. The ends lost 8 bases at V and 6 bases at J; junction bases unmatched: 8. Per germline, CDR1 LNHNV and CDR2 YYDKDF (reference sequence).

The rearrangement joins TRBV7-9 to TRBJ1-1, with D hard to call. Trimming removed 1 base at V and 4 bases at J, with 16 bases between. The CDR3 totals 16 residues. Germline loops: CDR1 SEHNR, CDR2 FQNEAQ (reference sequence). The DNA for the CDR3 is TGTGCCAGCAGCTTAGTTGGTGCAGGCGTTGGCACTGAAGCTTTCTTT. The encoded protein is CASSLVGAGVGTEAFF.

V and J are TRBV7-9 and TRBJ2-6; D uncertain. The germline gives CDR1 SEHNR, CDR2 FQNEAQ (reference sequence). CDR3 length: 18 residues. V was cut by 4 bases and J by 2 bases, with 18 bases left in between. CDR3 loop: CASSSPRDRVAGANVLTF. In nucleotides, the CDR3 is TGTGCCAGCAGCTCCCCCCGAGACCGGGTCGCTGGGGCCAACGTCCTGACTTTC.

The chain links TRBV4-3 to TRBJ1-5; tentative D call: TRBD1 (6 bases). The CDR3 is made up of 15 amino acids. CDR1 and CDR2 (germline): LGHNA, YSLEER. Trimming left V 4 bases short and J 1 base short, with 11 bases between. This CDR3 is CASSLSQGSNQPQHF. The CDR3 nucleotides read TGCGCCAGCAGCCTGTCGCAGGGGAGCAATCAGCCCCAGCATTTT.

The chain recombines TRBV18 with TRBJ1-6, with D possibly being TRBD1 (6 bases). V was trimmed by 2 bases and J by 15 bases, leaving 11 bases between them. CDR3 length: 12 residues. Germline V lookup: CDR1 KGHSH, CDR2 LQKENI. CDR3 nucleotide sequence: TGTGCCAGCTCACCAACGGCAGGGGTCCTCCACTTT. Translated, it gives CASSPTAGVLHF.

The chain uses TRBV7-9 and TRBJ2-7, with D possibly TRBD2 on 5 matching bases. The CDR3 length is 14 residues. Germline lookup yields CDR1 SEHNR and CDR2 FQNEAQ (reference sequence). Trimming took 4 bases from V and 9 from J, leaving 19 bases between them. CDR3 sequence reads: CASSSSFREIGQYF. In nucleotides, the CDR3 is TGTGCCAGCAGCTCCTCGTTCCGGGAAATCGGGCAGTACTTC. The full variable domain, rest sourced from reference TRBV7-9 and TRBJ2-7, is DTGVSQNPRHKITKRGQNVTFRCDPISEHNRLYWYRQTLGQGPEFLTYFQNEAQLEKSRLLSDRFSAERPKGSFSTLEIQRTEQGDSAMYLCASSSSFREIGQYFGPGTRLTVT.

The rearrangement joins TRBV19 to TRBJ1-1, with TRBD1 matching 10 bases. J lost 0 bases, V lost 7 bases, and 2 bases had no gene match. Germline assignment: CDR1 LNHDA and CDR2 SQIVND (reference sequence). CDR3 length equals 14 residues. CDR3 in DNA: TGTGCCAGTATGACAGGGGGCATGAACACTGAAGCTTTCTTT. As protein: CASMTGGMNTEAFF.

The V gene is TRBV5-8, the J gene TRBJ1-1, with D perhaps TRBD1 (6 bases). Germline lookup yields CDR1 SGHTS and CDR2 YDEGEE. CDR3 length: 13 residues. The germline V and J ends were trimmed by 1 base and 3 bases, with 7 bases remaining between them. The CDR3 coding sequence is TGTGCCAGCAGCTTGCACAGGGACACTGAAGCTTTCTTT. Encoded protein: CASSLHRDTEAFF.

The gene calls are TRBV15 and TRBJ1-4; a weak D match, TRBD1 (5 bases). There are 13 residues in the CDR3. V was clipped by 0 bases and J by 8 bases, with 7 bases between them. Germline lookup yields CDR1 LNHNV and CDR2 YYDKDF (reference sequence). This chain's CDR3 is CATSRDGGEKLFF. In nucleotides, the CDR3 is TGTGCCACCAGCAGAGATGGGGGGGAAAAACTGTTTTTT.